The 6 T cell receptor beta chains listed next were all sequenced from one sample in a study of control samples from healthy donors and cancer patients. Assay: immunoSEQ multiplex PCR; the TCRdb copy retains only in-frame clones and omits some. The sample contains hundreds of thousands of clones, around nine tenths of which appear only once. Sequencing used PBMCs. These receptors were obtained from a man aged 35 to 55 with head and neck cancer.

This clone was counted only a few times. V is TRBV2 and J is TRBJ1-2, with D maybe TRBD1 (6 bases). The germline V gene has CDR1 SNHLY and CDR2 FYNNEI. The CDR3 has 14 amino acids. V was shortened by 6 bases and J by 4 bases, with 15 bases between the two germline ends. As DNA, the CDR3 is TGTGCCAGCAGCGCCACAGGGCTTGGCTATGGCTACACCTTC. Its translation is CASSATGLGYGYTF.

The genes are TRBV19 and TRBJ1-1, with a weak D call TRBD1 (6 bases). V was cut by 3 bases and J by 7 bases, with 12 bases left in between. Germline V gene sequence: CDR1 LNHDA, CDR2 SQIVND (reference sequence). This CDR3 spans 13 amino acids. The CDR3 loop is CASSMQGNGEAFF. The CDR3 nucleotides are TGTGCCAGTAGTATGCAGGGGAACGGTGAAGCTTTCTTT.

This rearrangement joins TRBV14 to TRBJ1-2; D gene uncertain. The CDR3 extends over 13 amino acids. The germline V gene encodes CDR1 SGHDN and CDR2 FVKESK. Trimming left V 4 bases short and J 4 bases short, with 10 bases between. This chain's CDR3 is CASSPDLIYGYTF. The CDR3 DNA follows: TGTGCCAGCAGCCCGGACCTTATCTATGGCTACACCTTC.

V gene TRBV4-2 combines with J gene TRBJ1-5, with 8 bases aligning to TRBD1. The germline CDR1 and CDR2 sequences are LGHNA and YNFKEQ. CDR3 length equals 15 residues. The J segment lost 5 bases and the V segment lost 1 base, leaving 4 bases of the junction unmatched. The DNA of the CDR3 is TGTGCCAGCAGCCAAGTGGACAGGGATGATCAGCCCCAGCATTTT. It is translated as CASSQVDRDDQPQHF.

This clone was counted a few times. DNA of the CDR3: TGCGCCAGCAGCCAAGGATTAGGGGGGGCTCAGCCCCAGCATTTT. It yields the protein CASSQGLGGAQPQHF. The chain combines TRBV4-1 with TRBJ1-5; TRBD1 might be the D (6 bases). The CDR3 loop spans 15 amino acids. Trimming pared 1 base from V and 6 bases from J, leaving 13 bases between. CDR1 and CDR2 (germline): MGHRA, YSYEKL.

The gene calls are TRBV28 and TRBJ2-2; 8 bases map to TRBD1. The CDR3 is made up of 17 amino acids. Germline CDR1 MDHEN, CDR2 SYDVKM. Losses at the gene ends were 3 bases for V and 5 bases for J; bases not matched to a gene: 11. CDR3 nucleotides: TGTGCCAGCAGTTTCCAGGGGGCGCCTTTGAGAACCGGGGAGCTGTTTTTT. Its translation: CASSFQGAPLRTGELFF.